This T cell receptor (beta chain) is drawn from a study of blood T cell repertoires in COVID-19. This table comes from immunoSEQ multiplex PCR, and its TCRdb copy is limited to in-frame clones, with some not included. The sample carries 290,000 or so clones, 85% to 90% recorded once. This receptor was taken from an older man with acute or convalescent COVID-19. The sequencing input was peripheral blood.

DNA of the CDR3: TGCAGCGTTGGACAGGAACAAGAGACCCAGTACTTC. Its protein is CSVGQEQETQYF. The chain uses TRBV29-1 and TRBJ2-5, with D tentatively TRBD1 (6 bases). The CDR3 is 12 amino acids. Germline V lookup: CDR1 SQVTM, CDR2 ANQGSEA. The V and J ends lost 4 bases and 2 bases respectively, with 8 bases between them.